The 10 T cell receptor beta chains below were found in one sample sequenced in a study of blood T cell repertoires in COVID-19. The assay was immunoSEQ multiplex PCR, and TCRdb's table has in-frame clones only and misses some. The sample has 150,000 to 200,000 clones, over 75% seen once. The material sequenced was peripheral blood. These receptors all come from a man aged 80 or over with COVID-19, enrolled during active disease.

The chain is built from TRBV6-5 and TRBJ1-1, with TRBD1 matching 8 bases. This CDR3 region has 13 residues. CDR1 and CDR2 (germline): MNHEY, SVGAGI. V shed 0 bases and J 8 bases; nucleotides not matched to a gene: 2. The CDR3 protein is CASSYSGDREAFF. The CDR3 nucleotides read TGTGCCAGCAGTTACTCCGGGGACAGGGAAGCTTTCTTT.

The rearrangement uses TRBV18 and TRBJ1-1; D call uncertain. CDR1 is KGHSH and CDR2 is LQKENI in the germline V gene. With 3 bases removed from V and 1 base from J, the gap between germline ends came to 9 bases. The CDR3 is 14 residues long. The CDR3: CASSPQATNTEAFF. CDR3 bases: TGTGCCAGCTCACCCCAGGCGACGAACACTGAAGCTTTCTTT.

The chain carries TRBV6-5 and TRBJ2-5, with a possible D match to TRBD1 (5 bases). Germline CDR1 and CDR2: MNHEY and SVGAGI. This CDR3 has 14 residues. Deletions cut 6 bases from V and 2 bases from J, with 13 bases between. The DNA of the CDR3 is TGTGCCAGCAGACAGACAGATTATCAAGAGACCCAGTACTTC. Its translation: CASRQTDYQETQYF.

The chain is built from TRBV7-9 and TRBJ1-6, with 7 positions matching TRBD1. Germline V gene data show CDR1 as SEHNR and CDR2 as FQNEAQ (reference sequence). This CDR3 has 15 residues. V shed 2 bases and J 6 bases; nucleotides not matched to a gene: 4. The CDR3 is CASSLYRDSNSPLHF. CDR3 coding DNA: TGTGCCAGCAGCTTATACCGGGACAGTAATTCACCCCTCCACTTT.

J is TRBJ2-3 and V is TRBV2; 8 bases are a match to TRBD1. After removal of 3 bases from V and 4 bases from J, the junction contained 0 bases not matched to a gene. CDR1 is SNHLY, CDR2 FYNNEI, per germline. The CDR3 consists of 13 residues. CDR3 sequence: CASSEGQADTQYF. CDR3 nucleotide sequence: TGTGCCAGCAGTGAGGGACAGGCAGATACGCAGTATTTT.

The rearrangement uses TRBV3-1 (or the pseudogene TRBV3-2) and TRBJ2-5, with 8 bases identical to TRBD2. CDR1 LGHDT and CDR2 YNNKEL come from the germline V gene (reference sequence). V lost 3 bases and J lost 5; bases outside the gene matches: 8. This CDR3 spans 15 amino acids. DNA for the CDR3: TGTGCCAGCAGCCAGAGGGGACTAGGGGGGGAGACCCAGTACTTC. It specifies CASSQRGLGGETQYF.

The V call is TRBV7-9, the J call TRBJ1-1; the D gene is possibly TRBD1 (6 bases). CDR3 length: 14 residues. The germline V and J ends were trimmed by 6 bases and 6 bases, with 17 bases remaining between them. CDR1 and CDR2 from the germline V gene are SEHNR and FQNEAQ (reference sequence). The CDR3 DNA follows: TGTGCCAGCAGGCTTGACGCAGGGGCCCCTGAAGCTTTCTTT. Protein sequence: CASRLDAGAPEAFF.

To note about this clone: The same CDR3 also results from other DNA sequences found in this sample. The gene calls are TRBV7-3 and TRBJ1-1, with unresolved D. The germline V gene has CDR1 SGHTA and CDR2 FQGTGA. This CDR3 spans 13 amino acids. V was clipped by 4 bases and J by 1 base, with 7 bases between them. CDR3 DNA sequence: TGTGCCAGCAGCTCCGCAGGGAACACTGAAGCTTTCTTT. Translation: CASSSAGNTEAFF.

V is TRBV5-1 and J is TRBJ1-1; D remains unclear. The V and J ends lost 4 bases and 5 bases respectively, with 15 bases between them. The germline V gene has CDR1 SGHRS and CDR2 YFSETQ. The CDR3 is 14 residues long. The CDR3 is CASSPRLTGTEAFF. The CDR3 DNA reads as TGCGCCAGCAGCCCCAGGTTAACGGGGACTGAAGCTTTCTTT.

This chain connects TRBV28 to TRBJ1-6, with 7 bases aligning to TRBD1. The J segment lost 7 bases and the V segment lost 2 bases, leaving 8 bases of the junction unmatched. There are 16 residues in the CDR3. CDR1 is MDHEN and CDR2 is SYDVKM in the germline V gene. The CDR3: CASSLRMTGRNSPLHF. Here the CDR3 DNA reads TGTGCCAGCAGTTTACGGATGACAGGGCGCAATTCACCCCTCCACTTT.